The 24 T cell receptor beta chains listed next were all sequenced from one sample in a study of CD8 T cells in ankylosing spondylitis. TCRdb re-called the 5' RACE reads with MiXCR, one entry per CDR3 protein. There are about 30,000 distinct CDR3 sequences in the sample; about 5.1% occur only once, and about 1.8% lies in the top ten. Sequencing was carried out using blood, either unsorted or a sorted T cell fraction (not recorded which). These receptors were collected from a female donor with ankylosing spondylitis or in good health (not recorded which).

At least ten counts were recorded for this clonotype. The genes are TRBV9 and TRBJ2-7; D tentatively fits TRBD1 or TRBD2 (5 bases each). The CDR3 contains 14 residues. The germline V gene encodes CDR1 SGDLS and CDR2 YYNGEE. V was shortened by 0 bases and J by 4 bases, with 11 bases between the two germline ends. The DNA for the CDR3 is TGTGCCAGCAGCGTAGAGGGACGGTCATACGAGCAGTACTTC. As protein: CASSVEGRSYEQYF.

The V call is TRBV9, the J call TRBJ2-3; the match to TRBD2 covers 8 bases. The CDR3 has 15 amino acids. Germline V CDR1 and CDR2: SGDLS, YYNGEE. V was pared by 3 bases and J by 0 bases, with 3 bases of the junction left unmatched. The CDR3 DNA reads TGTGCCAGCAGCGGACTAGCGATTAGCACAGATACGCAGTATTTT. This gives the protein CASSGLAISTDTQYF.

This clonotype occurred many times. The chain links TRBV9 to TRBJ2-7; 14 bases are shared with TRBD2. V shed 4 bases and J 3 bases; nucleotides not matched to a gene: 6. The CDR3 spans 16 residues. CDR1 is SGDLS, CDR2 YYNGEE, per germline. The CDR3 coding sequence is TGTGCCAGCAGCAGCACCGGGACTAGCGGGAGCTACGAGCAGTACTTC. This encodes CASSSTGTSGSYEQYF.

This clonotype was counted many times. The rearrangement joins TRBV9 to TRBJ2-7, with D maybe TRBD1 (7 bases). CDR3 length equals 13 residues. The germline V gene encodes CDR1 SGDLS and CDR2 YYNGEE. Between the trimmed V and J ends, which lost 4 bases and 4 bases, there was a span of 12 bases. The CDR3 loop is CASSPTGTYEQYF. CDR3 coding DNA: TGTGCCAGCAGCCCGACAGGGACTTACGAGCAGTACTTC.

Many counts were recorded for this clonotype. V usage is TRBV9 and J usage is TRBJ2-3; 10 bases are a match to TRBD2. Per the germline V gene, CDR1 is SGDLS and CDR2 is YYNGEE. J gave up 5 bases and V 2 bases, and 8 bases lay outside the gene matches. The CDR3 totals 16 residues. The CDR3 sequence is CASSVRTSGIGDTQYF. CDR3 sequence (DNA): TGTGCCAGCAGCGTCAGGACTAGCGGTATTGGAGATACGCAGTATTTT.

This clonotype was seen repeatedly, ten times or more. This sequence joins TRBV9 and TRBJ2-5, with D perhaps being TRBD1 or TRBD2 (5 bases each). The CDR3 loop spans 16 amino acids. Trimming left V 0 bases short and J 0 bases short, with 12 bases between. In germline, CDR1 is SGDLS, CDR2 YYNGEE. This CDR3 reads CASSVGGTTYQETQYF. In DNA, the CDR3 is TGTGCCAGCAGCGTAGGAGGGACGACCTACCAAGAGACCCAGTACTTC.

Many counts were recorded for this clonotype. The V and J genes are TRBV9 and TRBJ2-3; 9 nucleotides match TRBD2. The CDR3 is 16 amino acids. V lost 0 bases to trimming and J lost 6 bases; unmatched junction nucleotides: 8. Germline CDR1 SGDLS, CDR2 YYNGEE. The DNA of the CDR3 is TGTGCCAGCAGCGTAGCTCATTCTAGCGGGATGGATACGCAGTATTTT. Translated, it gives CASSVAHSSGMDTQYF.

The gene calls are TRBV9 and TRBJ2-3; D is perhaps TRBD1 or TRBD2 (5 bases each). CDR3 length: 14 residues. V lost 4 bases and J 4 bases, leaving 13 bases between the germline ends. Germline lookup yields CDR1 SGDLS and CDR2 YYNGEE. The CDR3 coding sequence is TGTGCCAGCAGCCCAGGGACCTGGTCAGATACGCAGTATTTT. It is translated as CASSPGTWSDTQYF.

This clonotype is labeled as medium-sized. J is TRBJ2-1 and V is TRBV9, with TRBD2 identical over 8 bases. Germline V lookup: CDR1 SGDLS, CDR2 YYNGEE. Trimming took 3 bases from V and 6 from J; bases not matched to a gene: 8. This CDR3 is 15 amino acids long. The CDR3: CASSGLAWGGNEQFF. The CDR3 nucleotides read TGTGCCAGCAGCGGACTAGCGTGGGGGGGCAATGAGCAGTTCTTC.

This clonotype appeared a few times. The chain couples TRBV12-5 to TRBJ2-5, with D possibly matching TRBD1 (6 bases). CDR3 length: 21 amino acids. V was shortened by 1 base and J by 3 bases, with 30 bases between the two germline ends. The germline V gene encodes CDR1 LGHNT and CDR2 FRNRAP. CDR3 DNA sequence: TGTGCTAGTGGTTTGGCCATAATACCTGTTTCCCGGACAGAAGAGGAAGAGACCCAGTACTTC. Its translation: CASGLAIIPVSRTEEEETQYF.

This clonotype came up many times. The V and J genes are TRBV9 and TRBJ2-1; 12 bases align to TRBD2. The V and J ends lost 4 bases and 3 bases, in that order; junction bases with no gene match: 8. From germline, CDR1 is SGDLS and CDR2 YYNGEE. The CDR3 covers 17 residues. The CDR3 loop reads CASSRSSGRAYYNEQFF. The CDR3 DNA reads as TGTGCCAGCAGCAGATCTAGCGGGAGGGCGTACTACAATGAGCAGTTCTTC.

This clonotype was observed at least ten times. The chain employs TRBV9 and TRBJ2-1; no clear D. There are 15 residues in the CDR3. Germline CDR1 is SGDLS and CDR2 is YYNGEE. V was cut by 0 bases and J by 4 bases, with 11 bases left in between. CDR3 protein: CASSVEVSPYNEQFF. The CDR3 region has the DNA TGTGCCAGCAGCGTAGAGGTGTCCCCTTACAATGAGCAGTTCTTC.

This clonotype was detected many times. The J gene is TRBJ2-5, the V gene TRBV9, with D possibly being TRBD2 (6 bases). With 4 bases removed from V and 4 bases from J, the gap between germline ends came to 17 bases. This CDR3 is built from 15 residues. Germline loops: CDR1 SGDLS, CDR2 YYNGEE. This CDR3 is CASSPIGQEGETQYF. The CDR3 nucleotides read TGTGCCAGCAGCCCAATTGGCCAGGAGGGAGAGACCCAGTACTTC.

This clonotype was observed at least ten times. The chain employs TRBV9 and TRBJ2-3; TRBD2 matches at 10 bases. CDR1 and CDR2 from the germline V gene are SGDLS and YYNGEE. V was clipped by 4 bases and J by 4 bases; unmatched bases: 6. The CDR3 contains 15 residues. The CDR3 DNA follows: TGTGCCAGCAGCTACCTAGCGGGAGATGCAGATACGCAGTATTTT. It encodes CASSYLAGDADTQYF. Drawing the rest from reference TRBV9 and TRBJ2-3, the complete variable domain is DSGVTQTPKHLITATGQRVTLRCSPRSGDLSVYWYQQSLDQGLQFLIQYYNGEERAKGNILERFSAQQFPDLHSELNLSSLELGDSALYFCASSYLAGDADTQYFGPGTRLTVL.

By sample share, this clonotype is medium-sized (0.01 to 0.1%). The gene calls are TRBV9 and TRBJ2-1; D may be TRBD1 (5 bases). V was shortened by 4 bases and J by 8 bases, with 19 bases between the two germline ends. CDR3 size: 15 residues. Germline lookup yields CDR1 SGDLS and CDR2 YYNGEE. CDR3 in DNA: TGTGCCAGCAGCCGCGGACACTCTCAACGGGATGAGCAGTTCTTC. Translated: CASSRGHSQRDEQFF.

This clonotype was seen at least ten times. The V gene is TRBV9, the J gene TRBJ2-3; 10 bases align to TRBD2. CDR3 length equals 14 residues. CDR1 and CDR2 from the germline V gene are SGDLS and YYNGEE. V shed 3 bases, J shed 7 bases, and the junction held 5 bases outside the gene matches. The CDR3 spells CASSASGSGNTQYF. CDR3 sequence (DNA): TGTGCCAGCAGCGCTAGCGGGAGTGGAAATACGCAGTATTTT.

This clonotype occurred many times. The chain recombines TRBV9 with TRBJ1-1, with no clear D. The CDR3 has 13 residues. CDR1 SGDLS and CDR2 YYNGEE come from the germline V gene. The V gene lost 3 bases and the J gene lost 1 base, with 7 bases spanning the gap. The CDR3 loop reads CASSEAPNTEAFF. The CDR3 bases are TGTGCCAGCAGCGAAGCTCCGAACACTGAAGCTTTCTTT.

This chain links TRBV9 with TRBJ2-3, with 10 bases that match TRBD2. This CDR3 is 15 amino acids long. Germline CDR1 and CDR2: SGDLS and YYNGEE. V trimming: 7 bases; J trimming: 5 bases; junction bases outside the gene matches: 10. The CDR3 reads CASGPPSGSGDTQYF. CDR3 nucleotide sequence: TGTGCCAGCGGCCCCCCTAGCGGGAGTGGAGATACGCAGTATTTT.

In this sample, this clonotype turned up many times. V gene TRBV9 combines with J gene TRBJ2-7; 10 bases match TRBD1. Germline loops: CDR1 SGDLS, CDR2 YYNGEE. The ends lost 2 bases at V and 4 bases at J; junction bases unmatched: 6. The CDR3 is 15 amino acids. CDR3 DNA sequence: TGTGCCAGCAGCGTGTCTGCGGGACAGGGGTACGAGCAGTACTTC. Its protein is CASSVSAGQGYEQYF.

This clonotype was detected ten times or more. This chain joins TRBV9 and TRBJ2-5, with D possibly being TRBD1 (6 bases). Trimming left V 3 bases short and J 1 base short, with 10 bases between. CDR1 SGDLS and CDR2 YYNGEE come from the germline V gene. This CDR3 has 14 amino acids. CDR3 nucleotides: TGTGCCAGCAGCGAAAGACAGGTCCAAGAGACCCAGTACTTC. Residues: CASSERQVQETQYF.

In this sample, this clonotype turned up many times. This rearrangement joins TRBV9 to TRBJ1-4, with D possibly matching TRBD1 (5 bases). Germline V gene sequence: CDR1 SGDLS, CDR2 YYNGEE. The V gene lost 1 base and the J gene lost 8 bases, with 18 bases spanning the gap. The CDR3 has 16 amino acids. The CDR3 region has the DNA TGTGCCAGCAGCGTAAGACCCGGGACCCAGGGAGAAAAACTGTTTTTT. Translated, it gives CASSVRPGTQGEKLFF.

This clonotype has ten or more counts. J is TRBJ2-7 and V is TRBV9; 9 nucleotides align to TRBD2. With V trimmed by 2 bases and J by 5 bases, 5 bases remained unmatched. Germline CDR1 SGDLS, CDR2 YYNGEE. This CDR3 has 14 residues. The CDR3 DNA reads TGTGCCAGCAGCGTCGCGGGAGGGAGGGACGAGCAGTACTTC. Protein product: CASSVAGGRDEQYF.

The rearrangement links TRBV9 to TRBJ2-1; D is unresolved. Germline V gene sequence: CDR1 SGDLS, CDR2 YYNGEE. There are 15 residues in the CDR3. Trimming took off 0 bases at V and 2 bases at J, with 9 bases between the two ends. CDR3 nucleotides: TGTGCCAGCAGCGTAGCGGGCTCCACCTACAATGAGCAGTTCTTC. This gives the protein CASSVAGSTYNEQFF.

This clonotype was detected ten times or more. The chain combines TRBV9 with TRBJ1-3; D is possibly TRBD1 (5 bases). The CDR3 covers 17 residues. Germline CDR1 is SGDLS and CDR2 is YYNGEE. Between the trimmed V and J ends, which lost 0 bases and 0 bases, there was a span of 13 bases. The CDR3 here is CASSVVGDGYSGNTIYF. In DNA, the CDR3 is TGTGCCAGCAGCGTAGTTGGGGACGGATACTCTGGAAACACCATATATTTT.